The sequence of this T cell receptor beta chain was determined in a study of blood T cell repertoires in COVID-19. Across the whole study: Acute and convalescent COVID-19 specimens originated in the United States, Italy and Spain.

In the authors' workflow: Counts of nucleated cells, estimated from reference gene primer amplification, were obtained. Some clones are missing from TCRdb's copy, which holds only in-frame ones; the method was immunoSEQ multiplex PCR. V and J calls and clone size come straight from that table; D and trimming were deduced from the DNA. The sample carries some 350,000 clones, over 75% recorded once. Assignment of participants to cohorts was predicated upon participant-reported clinical history. The V and J ends lost 5 bases and 0 bases, in that order; junction bases with no gene match: 7. The CDR3 spans 16 residues. CDR1 SGHVS and CDR2 FQNEAQ come from the germline V gene.

The receptor comes from a young man who had recovered from COVID-19. The sample consisted of PBMCs or T cells enriched from blood (not recorded which). V usage is TRBV7-8 and J usage is TRBJ1-1; the match to TRBD1 covers 9 bases. Written as DNA, the CDR3 is TGTGCCAGCAGCACCCGGGACAGGGACATGAACACTGAAGCTTTCTTT. As protein: CASSTRDRDMNTEAFF.